The 20 T cell receptor beta chains presented below share a single source sample, sequenced in a study of human T cells and chemical hapten exposure. Time point: patch test 3, about 24 weeks after DPC sensitization. Indicated treatment: therapeutic diphenylcyclopropenone sensitization with weekly scalp DPC. TCRdb fed the RACE reads into MiXCR, producing one record per CDR3 protein. This sample has over 55,000 distinct CDR3 sequences, with around 10% found just once. The sample was whole blood, taken in connection with sensitization to the hapten diphenylcyclopropenone (DPC). The receptor source for this set is a woman aged 45-60 years with alopecia areata. Some clones in this sample may be carry-over from other donors' samples.

Ten or more counts support this clonotype. The chain is built from TRBV3-1 and TRBJ2-3, with TRBD2 matching over 10 bases. V was clipped by 4 bases and J by 1 base; unmatched bases: 5. The germline V gene encodes CDR1 LGHDT and CDR2 YNNKEL (reference sequence). CDR3 size: 16 residues. CDR3 coding DNA: TGTGCCAGCAGCCGATCCGGGACTAGCGGCACAGATACGCAGTATTTT. It encodes CASSRSGTSGTDTQYF.

CDR3 nucleotides: TGCGCCAGCACCCGGGGACTCCAGCAAGAGACCCAGTACTTC. It specifies CASTRGLQQETQYF. The chain joins TRBV5-1 to TRBJ2-5; possibly TRBD2 for D (6 bases). This CDR3 is 14 amino acids long. V dropped 6 bases and J dropped 2 bases, with 14 bases sitting between them. Germline-derived CDR1 and CDR2 are SGHRS and YFSETQ.

The chain has TRBV6-5 and TRBJ2-2; TRBD1 agrees at 8 bases. The CDR3 has 17 amino acids. V lost 0 bases and J lost 6; bases outside the gene matches: 9. Germline CDR1 is MNHEY and CDR2 is SVGAGI. The CDR3: CASSYSSQGADAGELFF. In DNA form, the CDR3 reads TGTGCCAGCAGTTACTCGAGTCAGGGGGCGGACGCCGGGGAGCTGTTTTTT.

J is TRBJ2-7 and V is TRBV29-1, with 8 bases lining up with TRBD1. CDR3 length equals 13 residues. The V gene's germline CDR1 is SQVTM and CDR2 ANQGSEA. Trimming removed 4 bases from V and 3 bases from J; junction bases left unmatched: 5. In DNA form, the CDR3 reads TGCAGCGTTGGGACAGGGATACGCTACGAGCAGTACTTC. Translating it yields CSVGTGIRYEQYF.

This clonotype occurred many times. The chain employs TRBV4-1 and TRBJ1-2, with no clear D. Trimming pared 0 bases from V and 4 bases from J, leaving 15 bases between. Per germline, CDR1 MGHRA and CDR2 YSYEKL. This CDR3 spans 16 amino acids. The CDR3 DNA reads as TGCGCCAGCAGCCAAGAAACAGTCGGTTCTTCCTATGGCTACACCTTC. It translates to CASSQETVGSSYGYTF.

This clonotype was seen many times. The V gene is TRBV12-3 or TRBV12-4, the J gene TRBJ1-1; 7 bases align to TRBD1. There are 14 residues in the CDR3. J was trimmed by 5 bases and V by 2 bases; bases with no gene match: 5. Here the CDR3 reads CASSLQGQTTEAFF. The CDR3 bases are TGTGCCAGCAGTTTACAGGGACAGACGACTGAAGCTTTCTTT.

The table lists this clonotype with a few counts. This chain links TRBV7-2 with TRBJ1-1; 8 nucleotides agree with TRBD1. The ends lost 5 bases at V and 3 bases at J; junction bases unmatched: 2. This CDR3 comprises 13 residues. Per the germline V gene, CDR1 is SGHTA and CDR2 is FQGNSA. The CDR3 DNA is TGTGCCAGCAGCCTGGACAGGGACACTGAAGCTTTCTTT. Amino acid sequence: CASSLDRDTEAFF.

This clonotype was found a few times. The chain couples TRBV2 to TRBJ1-5, with D tentatively TRBD1 (5 bases). This CDR3 has 14 amino acids. Germline CDR1 and CDR2: SNHLY and FYNNEI. Deletions cut 7 bases from V and 0 bases from J, with 10 bases between. This CDR3 is CASTPGNSNQPQHF. The DNA for the CDR3 is TGTGCCAGCACCCCAGGGAATAGCAATCAGCCCCAGCATTTT.

The chain combines TRBV9 with TRBJ2-2, with D possibly matching TRBD2 (5 bases). The CDR3 is 15 amino acids. The germline gives CDR1 SGDLS, CDR2 YYNGEE. V lost 0 bases and J 5 bases, leaving 11 bases between the germline ends. The CDR3 spells CASSVASEGTGELFF. CDR3 DNA sequence: TGTGCCAGCAGCGTAGCTTCCGAGGGTACCGGGGAGCTGTTTTTT.

This chain uses TRBV19 with TRBJ2-1; D remains unclear. Germline lookup yields CDR1 LNHDA and CDR2 SQIVND (reference sequence). Between the trimmed V and J ends, which lost 2 bases and 3 bases, there was a span of 8 bases. The CDR3 is made up of 14 amino acids. CDR3 loop: CASSISDNYNEQFF. CDR3 nucleotides: TGTGCCAGTAGTATAAGTGACAACTACAATGAGCAGTTCTTC.

This clonotype was picked up a small number of times. The chain recombines TRBV7-2 with TRBJ1-2; the D gene is possibly TRBD1 (5 bases). Germline V gene sequence: CDR1 SGHTA, CDR2 FQGNSA. This CDR3 has 16 amino acids. Trimming pared 6 bases from V and 3 bases from J, leaving 20 bases between. This chain's CDR3 is CASSPDPGRIYYGYTF. CDR3 bases: TGTGCCAGCAGTCCAGATCCGGGACGGATCTACTATGGCTACACCTTC.

This CDR3 is CASSKRAAGAGNQPQHF. Written as DNA, the CDR3 is TGTGCCAGCAGCAAGAGAGCGGCGGGGGCCGGGAATCAGCCCCAGCATTTT. The V and J genes are TRBV21-1 and TRBJ1-5; the table's D gene call, TRBD1, was not cross checked with the DNA. TRBV21-1 is a recognized pseudogene. The CDR3 is made up of 17 amino acids.

This clonotype was recorded at least ten times. V and J are TRBV10-2 and TRBJ2-3, with 10 bases fitting TRBD2. The CDR3 runs 16 residues. V lost 8 bases and J lost 0; bases outside the gene matches: 8. Germline lookup yields CDR1 WSHSY and CDR2 SAAADI. The CDR3 spells CASARASGGSTDTQYF. CDR3 nucleotides: TGCGCCAGCGCCAGAGCTAGCGGGGGCAGCACAGATACGCAGTATTTT.

There are a few counts of this clonotype. This rearrangement joins TRBV2 to TRBJ2-3; TRBD2 matches at 11 bases. The CDR3 is 16 amino acids. V lost 6 bases, J lost 10 bases, and 15 bases stayed unmatched. Germline assignment: CDR1 SNHLY and CDR2 FYNNEI. CDR3 bases: TGTGCCAGCAGCCTCCCACTAGCGGGGGCCCGAGGCGCGCAGTATTTT. This sequence encodes CASSLPLAGARGAQYF.

This clonotype was recorded many times. This sequence joins TRBV4-1 and TRBJ1-2; weak D call: TRBD1 (5 bases). The CDR3 has 15 residues. Germline V CDR1 and CDR2: MGHRA, YSYEKL. V was pared by 1 base and J by 2 bases, with 11 bases between. The DNA for the CDR3 is TGCGCCAGCAGCCAAGTGGGGCAGTTCAACTATGGCTACACCTTC. As protein: CASSQVGQFNYGYTF.

The chain couples TRBV29-1 to TRBJ2-7; tentatively, D is TRBD2 (5 bases). V lost 0 bases and J 6 bases, leaving 15 bases between the germline ends. The germline V gene has CDR1 SQVTM and CDR2 ANQGSEA. The CDR3 is made up of 14 amino acids. The CDR3 nucleotides read TGCAGCGTTGAAGATCTCAAGCGAGGAGGCGAGCAGTACTTC. Translating gives CSVEDLKRGGEQYF.

This chain uses TRBV12-3 or TRBV12-4 with TRBJ2-5, with TRBD2 as a possible D gene (5 bases). Trimming removed 1 base from V and 4 bases from J, with 7 bases in between. This CDR3 contains 13 residues. The CDR3 coding sequence is TGTGCCAGCAGTTTAGTTCGGGGAGAGACCCAGTACTTC. Protein product: CASSLVRGETQYF.

In this sample, this clonotype turned up many times. The rearrangement joins TRBV4-2 to TRBJ2-3; TRBD2 aligns across 11 bases. Germline assignment: CDR1 LGHNA and CDR2 YNFKEQ. The CDR3 consists of 17 residues. J lost 3 bases, V lost 4 bases, and 9 bases had no gene match. The CDR3 sequence is CASSPSQTSGNTDTQYF. The CDR3 coding sequence is TGTGCCAGCAGCCCCAGCCAGACTAGCGGGAATACAGATACGCAGTATTTT.

The table lists this clonotype with many counts. The chain uses TRBV6-5 and TRBJ2-3, with 10 bases aligning to TRBD1. This CDR3 is 17 amino acids long. The V gene end was trimmed by 6 bases and the J gene end by 2 bases; junction bases not matched to a gene: 11. The germline V gene encodes CDR1 MNHEY and CDR2 SVGAGI. The CDR3 nucleotides read TGTGCCAGCAGCCGTACTTCCGGGACAGGGGCCACAGATACGCAGTATTTT. Protein: CASSRTSGTGATDTQYF.

The CDR3 region has the DNA TGTGCCAGCATGGCAGGCGTCAACTATGGCTACACCTTC. This codes for CASMAGVNYGYTF. The chain couples TRBV6-2 or TRBV6-3 to TRBJ1-2; D is undetermined. CDR1 is MNHEY, CDR2 SVGEGT, per germline. This CDR3 is 13 amino acids long. The V gene lost 7 bases and the J gene lost 2 bases, with 11 bases spanning the gap.